This T cell receptor (beta chain) was profiled in a study of response to subunit inactivated influenza vaccine. Whole-study results and caveats: New T cells are recruited in small numbers by each seasonal influenza vaccination, according to the authors' suggestion.

TCRdb recomputed calls from the RT-PCR reads with MiXCR, one row per CDR3 protein. Here the sample spans around 520,000 distinct CDR3 sequences, approximately 24% being singletons. This clonotype was seen more than once but under ten times. Its matching antigen is unknown. This TCR came from a man aged 50-59 years who received an inactivated influenza vaccine. The material was CD4+ T cells sorted from PBMCs, obtained about 5 days after vaccination.

The DNA of the CDR3 is TGCGCCAGCAGCTTGGAGGACAGGGTAGACGAGCAGTACTTC. This sequence encodes CASSLEDRVDEQYF. This chain uses TRBV5-1 with TRBJ2-7, with TRBD1 matching over 8 bases. Per the germline V gene, CDR1 is SGHRS and CDR2 is YFSETQ. The ends lost 0 bases at V and 5 bases at J; junction bases unmatched: 4. The CDR3 runs to 14 residues. Supplemented by reference TRBV5-1 and TRBJ2-7, the full variable domain reads KAGVTQTPRYLIKTRGQQVTLSCSPISGHRSVSWYQQTPGQGLQFLFEYFSETQRNKGNFPGRFSGRQFSNSRSEMNVSTLELGDSALYLCASSLEDRVDEQYFGPGTRLTVT.